This passage covers 29 T cell receptor beta chains from one sample sequenced in a study of blood T cell repertoires in COVID-19 (dated by TCRdb to 2018 to 2021). Receptor amplification or capture employed the immunoSEQ multiplex PCR assay. This immuneACCESS table, as held by TCRdb, lists in-frame sequences with V and J called but not all clones. Of the missing ones, under half trace to an unresolved V gene in checked studies; the others have no known cause. This sample comprises under 150,000 clones, roughly four fifths of them detected only once. Jointly, the top ten make up 15% to 20% of the sample. Material: PBMCs or T cells enriched from blood (not recorded which). These receptors were obtained from a man aged 25-45 years who had recovered from COVID-19.

This chain links TRBV29-1 with TRBJ2-1, with TRBD2 identical over 12 bases. Per the germline V gene, CDR1 is SQVTM and CDR2 is ANQGSEA. Germline trimming cut 1 base from V and 0 bases from J; bases unmatched to any gene: 10. This CDR3 contains 19 residues. The chain's CDR3 is CSVEGSGTSGRSSYNEQFF. CDR3 DNA: TGCAGCGTTGAAGGATCTGGGACTAGCGGGCGGAGCTCCTACAATGAGCAGTTCTTC.

The V and J genes are TRBV7-6 and TRBJ2-2; possible D gene TRBD2, 5 bases. Germline CDR1 and CDR2: SGHVS and FNYEAQ. V lost 1 base to trimming and J lost 6 bases, with 12 bases between them. The CDR3 contains 15 residues. As DNA, the CDR3 is TGTGCCAGCAGCTTAGGAGGGCACAGCGCCGGGGAGCTGTTTTTT. This encodes CASSLGGHSAGELFF.

J is TRBJ2-5 and V is TRBV9, with a tentative D call TRBD1 (5 bases). V lost 1 base, J lost 6 bases, and 10 bases lay in between. The CDR3 is 13 residues long. Germline V gene lookup returns CDR1 SGDLS and CDR2 YYNGEE. CDR3 region: CASSVMDKQTQYF. The CDR3, as DNA: TGTGCCAGCAGCGTAATGGACAAACAGACCCAGTACTTC.

The chain uses TRBV7-9 and TRBJ1-1; 7 bases are shared with TRBD1. The CDR3 has 13 amino acids. Germline-derived CDR1 and CDR2 are SEHNR and FQNEAQ (reference sequence). The V segment lost 11 bases and the J segment 0 bases; nucleotides outside the gene matches: 6. This CDR3 is CAGRQGMNTEAFF. CDR3 coding DNA: TGTGCCGGACGACAGGGCATGAACACTGAAGCTTTCTTT.

The table lists this clone with a count of one. V is TRBV7-9 and J is TRBJ1-4, with D unclear. V was cut by 5 bases and J by 7 bases, with 11 bases left in between. This CDR3 contains 13 residues. From germline, CDR1 is SEHNR and CDR2 FQNEAQ (reference sequence). The DNA of the CDR3 is TGTGCCAGCAGCAGGGCGCCGGGTGAAAAACTGTTTTTT. It encodes CASSRAPGEKLFF. Complete variable domain (other parts from reference TRBV7-9 and TRBJ1-4): DTGVSQNPRHKITKRGQNVTFRCDPISEHNRLYWYRQTLGQGPEFLTYFQNEAQLEKSRLLSDRFSAERPKGSFSTLEIQRTEQGDSAMYLCASSRAPGEKLFFGSGTQLSVL.

This rearrangement joins TRBV20-1 to TRBJ2-7; tentatively, D is TRBD2 (6 bases). This CDR3 is 11 amino acids long. Germline V gives CDR1 DFQATT, CDR2 SNEGSKA (reference sequence). Between the trimmed V and J ends, which lost 5 bases and 6 bases, there was a span of 11 bases. The CDR3 DNA is TGCAGTGCTCCGCGGGGAGGCGAGCAGTACGTC. As protein: CSAPRGGEQYV.

The chain carries TRBV9 and TRBJ2-1; 8 bases align to TRBD1. This CDR3 is built from 16 residues. Trimming at V came to 3 bases and at J to 3 bases, leaving 8 bases not matched to a gene. Germline V gene lookup returns CDR1 SGDLS and CDR2 YYNGEE. The CDR3 DNA sequence: TGTGCCAGCAGCGCTCATACCGGGACAGGCTACAATGAGCAGTTCTTC. Translating it yields CASSAHTGTGYNEQFF.

This rearrangement joins TRBV27 to TRBJ2-3, with TRBD1 matching 8 bases. Germline CDR1 is MNHEY and CDR2 is SMNVEV (reference sequence). There are 16 residues in the CDR3. With 6 bases clipped from V and 7 bases from J, the junction kept 15 bases outside the gene matches. CDR3 amino acids: CASSPSLGDRSYTQYF. The CDR3 coding sequence is TGTGCCAGCAGCCCCTCCCTCGGGGACAGGTCATATACGCAGTATTTT.

The chain uses TRBV5-5 and TRBJ1-1, with 8 bases that match TRBD1. This CDR3 is built from 14 residues. Germline V lookup: CDR1 SGHKS, CDR2 YYEKEE (reference sequence). Losses at the gene ends were 3 bases for V and 7 bases for J; bases not matched to a gene: 8. CDR3 nucleotide sequence: TGTGCCAGCAGCTCATTGGGACAGGTTCATGAAGCTTTCTTT. Translation gives CASSSLGQVHEAFF.

The V and J genes are TRBV11-1 and TRBJ1-3; 7 nucleotides line up with TRBD1. Germline lookup yields CDR1 SGHAT and CDR2 FQDESV (reference sequence). This CDR3 comprises 16 residues. V gave up 5 bases and J gave up 2 bases; unmatched junction bases: 9. The CDR3 is CASSRAQGTAGNTIYF. The CDR3, as DNA: TGTGCCAGCAGCCGTGCCCAAGGGACAGCTGGAAACACCATATATTTT.

The chain is built from TRBV7-6 and TRBJ2-2; 11 nucleotides align to TRBD2. The CDR3 consists of 18 residues. Unmatched junction bases numbered 8, after V lost 1 base and J lost 4 bases. Germline loops: CDR1 SGHVS, CDR2 FNYEAQ. The CDR3 region has the DNA TGTGCCAGCAGCTTAGAGGTAGCGGGAGGGCCGGGCACCGGGGAGCTGTTTTTT. Translated, it gives CASSLEVAGGPGTGELFF.

The V and J genes are TRBV5-6 and TRBJ2-7, with D perhaps matching TRBD2 (5 bases). This CDR3 is 14 amino acids long. CDR1 and CDR2 (germline): SGHDT, YYEEEE. Trimming stripped 6 bases from V and 0 bases from J, with 13 bases between. CDR3 region: CASTPVGASYEQYF. In nucleotides, the CDR3 is TGTGCCAGCACCCCGGTGGGAGCCTCCTACGAGCAGTACTTC.

This chain joins TRBV3-1 (or the pseudogene TRBV3-2) and TRBJ2-2; 10 nucleotides agree with TRBD1. Germline values: CDR1 LGHDT, CDR2 YNNKEL (reference sequence). J lost 3 bases, V lost 5 bases, and 6 bases had no gene match. The CDR3 has 16 residues. The CDR3 spells CASSEAGQGDTGELFF. For the CDR3, the DNA is TGTGCCAGCAGCGAAGCAGGACAGGGGGACACCGGGGAGCTGTTTTTT.

This clone was detected once. The genes are TRBV2 and TRBJ1-5, with D unclear. The CDR3 totals 14 residues. Between the trimmed V and J ends, which lost 5 bases and 7 bases, there was a span of 15 bases. Germline lookup yields CDR1 SNHLY and CDR2 FYNNEI. CDR3 nucleotide sequence: TGTGCCAGCAGTCCGGCCTTCACAGAGCAGCCCCAGCATTTT. Translating it yields CASSPAFTEQPQHF.

CDR3 coding DNA: TGTGCCAGCAGCTTAGAAGGGTCTAGCTCCTCCTACGAGCAGTACTTC. Residues: CASSLEGSSSSYEQYF. V is TRBV7-6 and J is TRBJ2-7; D is possibly TRBD2 (5 bases). V was shortened by 1 base and J by 0 bases, with 13 bases between the two germline ends. This CDR3 comprises 16 residues. The germline V gene has CDR1 SGHVS and CDR2 FNYEAQ.

This clone was detected a few times. The chain's CDR3 is CASSHLTGDRGSPLHF. CDR3 bases: TGCGCCAGCAGCCATCTAACAGGGGATCGAGGGTCACCCCTCCACTTT. The rearrangement links TRBV4-1 to TRBJ1-6; 7 bases fit TRBD1. The CDR3 loop spans 16 amino acids. J was trimmed by 10 bases and V by 3 bases; bases with no gene match: 12. In germline, CDR1 is MGHRA, CDR2 YSYEKL.

For the CDR3, the DNA is TGTGCCAGCAGCTTACCAGGACAGAGGCTAAACACTGAAGCTTTCTTT. Translated, it gives CASSLPGQRLNTEAFF. The chain carries TRBV7-8 and TRBJ1-1, with TRBD1 as a possible D gene (6 bases). The CDR3 is made up of 16 amino acids. V lost 2 bases to trimming and J lost 2 bases, with 15 bases between them. Germline CDR1 reads SGHVS; CDR2 reads FQNEAQ.

This clone was observed a single time. The chain carries TRBV6-5 and TRBJ1-6, with a possible D match to TRBD1 (5 bases). The CDR3 spans 13 residues. Between the trimmed V and J ends, which lost 8 bases and 6 bases, there was a span of 11 bases. Germline-derived CDR1 and CDR2 are MNHEY and SVGAGI. The CDR3 DNA reads as TGTGCCAGCTCCATCGGGGGTAATTCACCCCTCCACTTT. Its translation: CASSIGGNSPLHF.

In this sample, this clone turned up a few times. The CDR3 here is CASSDRGLNTEAFF. The CDR3, as DNA: TGTGCCAGCAGTGACAGGGGGCTTAACACTGAAGCTTTCTTT. The chain uses TRBV2 and TRBJ1-1; 8 bases align to TRBD1. Germline lookup yields CDR1 SNHLY and CDR2 FYNNEI. With 3 bases clipped from V and 2 bases from J, the junction kept 2 bases outside the gene matches. This CDR3 contains 14 residues.

V usage is TRBV25-1 and J usage is TRBJ2-3, with D possibly TRBD1 on 5 matching bases. From germline, CDR1 is MGHDK and CDR2 SYGVNS. CDR3 size: 14 residues. Trimming took off 4 bases at V and 0 bases at J, with 8 bases between the two ends. CDR3: CASSGQLSTDTQYF. CDR3 bases: TGTGCCAGCAGTGGACAGCTTAGCACAGATACGCAGTATTTT.

V is TRBV24-1 and J is TRBJ2-5; TRBD1 matches at 7 bases. Germline CDR1 KGHDR, CDR2 SFDVKD. Trimming cost V 3 bases and J 4 bases; bases outside gene matches: 13. This CDR3 contains 17 residues. The CDR3 region is CATSDVPGEGALETQYF. The CDR3 DNA reads TGTGCCACCAGTGATGTCCCTGGCGAGGGGGCTTTAGAGACCCAGTACTTC.

J is TRBJ2-2 and V is TRBV10-2, with TRBD1 matching over 10 bases. The CDR3 extends over 17 amino acids. The V segment lost 6 bases and the J segment 0 bases; nucleotides outside the gene matches: 7. CDR1 is WSHSY and CDR2 is SAAADI in the germline V gene. CDR3 in amino acids: CASSAPTGGPNTGELFF. Written as DNA, the CDR3 is TGCGCCAGCAGCGCCCCGACAGGGGGCCCGAACACCGGGGAGCTGTTTTTT.

The rearrangement uses TRBV6-1 and TRBJ1-1; maybe TRBD1 (6 bases). The V end lost 1 base, the J end lost 6 bases, and 6 bases lay between the germline ends. The CDR3 runs 12 residues. CDR1 and CDR2 from the germline V gene are MNHNS and SASEGT. The CDR3 loop reads CASSEDRAEAFF. DNA for the CDR3: TGTGCCAGCAGTGAAGACAGGGCTGAAGCTTTCTTT.

DNA for the CDR3: TGCGCCAGCAGCACAAGACGGAGTCAGGGCACCGGGGAGCTGTTTTTT. This sequence encodes CASSTRRSQGTGELFF. V gene TRBV5-1 combines with J gene TRBJ2-2, with D perhaps matching TRBD1 (5 bases). The CDR3 sequence is 16 residues long. V was clipped by 4 bases and J by 4 bases, with 17 bases between them. Germline loops: CDR1 SGHRS, CDR2 YFSETQ.

This clone occurred once. V usage is TRBV27 and J usage is TRBJ2-3; D call uncertain. Germline loops: CDR1 MNHEY, CDR2 SMNVEV (reference sequence). The CDR3 consists of 15 residues. Trimming removed 2 bases at V and 0 bases at J, with 9 bases between. CDR3 sequence (DNA): TGTGCCAGCAGTTTAGGTGCAGGAAGCACAGATACGCAGTATTTT. This encodes CASSLGAGSTDTQYF.

V gene TRBV5-1 combines with J gene TRBJ1-1; D is perhaps TRBD1 (5 bases). The CDR3 is 17 amino acids. The germline gives CDR1 SGHRS, CDR2 YFSETQ. The germline V and J ends were trimmed by 4 bases and 4 bases, with 23 bases remaining between them. This chain's CDR3 is CASSPGYQVGLGTEAFF. CDR3 sequence (DNA): TGCGCCAGCAGCCCAGGGTACCAGGTGGGGTTGGGCACTGAAGCTTTCTTT. Full variable domain (missing parts from reference TRBV5-1 and TRBJ1-1): KAGVTQTPRYLIKTRGQQVTLSCSPISGHRSVSWYQQTPGQGLQFLFEYFSETQRNKGNFPGRFSGRQFSNSRSEMNVSTLELGDSALYLCASSPGYQVGLGTEAFFGQGTRLTVV.

The chain joins TRBV29-1 to TRBJ2-3; D possibly corresponds to TRBD2 (6 bases). The CDR3 is 16 amino acids. Trimming removed 3 bases at V and 0 bases at J, with 16 bases between. CDR1 is SQVTM, CDR2 ANQGSEA, per germline. In DNA, the CDR3 is TGCAGCGTTGATACAACTAGCCTGTCCAGCACAGATACGCAGTATTTT. Amino acid sequence: CSVDTTSLSSTDTQYF.

The chain couples TRBV7-8 to TRBJ2-7, with TRBD1 matching over 8 bases. The CDR3 runs 13 residues. The germline CDR1 and CDR2 sequences are SGHVS and FQNEAQ. V was clipped by 3 bases and J by 3 bases; unmatched bases: 1. CDR3 region: CASSFDRGYEQYV. In DNA form, the CDR3 reads TGTGCCAGCAGCTTTGACAGGGGCTACGAGCAGTACGTC.

V usage is TRBV11-2 and J usage is TRBJ2-1; the D gene is possibly TRBD2 (7 bases). The ends were cut back, 1 base at V and 10 bases at J, with 17 bases in the middle. The CDR3 length is 15 residues. CDR1 SGHAT and CDR2 FQNNGV come from the germline V gene. The CDR3 DNA sequence: TGTGCCAGCAGCTTAGGGACTGAGGGGGGGAGGGAGCAGTTCTTC. Its protein product is CASSLGTEGGREQFF.